The 6 T cell receptor beta chains reported below all come from one sample, sequenced in a study of cytomegalovirus exposure and HLA in healthy donors. The PCR ran on 60 Vbeta and 13 Jbeta primers. This table comes from immunoSEQ multiplex PCR, and its TCRdb copy is limited to in-frame clones, with some not included. This table holds over 100,000 clones. Sequencing was carried out using PBMCs. These receptors all come from a man aged 35 to 55 in good health and CMV-seropositive.

J is TRBJ2-7 and V is TRBV28, with D tentatively TRBD2 (6 bases). The germline V gene has CDR1 MDHEN and CDR2 SYDVKM. V lost 5 bases, J lost 4 bases, and 12 bases lay in between. The CDR3 totals 13 residues. The CDR3 nucleotides read TGTGCCAGCAGTCCCGGGGGACGGTACGAGCAGTACTTC. Residues: CASSPGGRYEQYF. Drawing the rest from reference TRBV28 and TRBJ2-7, the complete variable domain is DVKVTQSSRYLVKRTGEKVFLECVQDMDHENMFWYRQDPGLGLRLIYFSYDVKMKEKGDIPEGYSVSREKKERFSLILESASTNQTSMYLCASSPGGRYEQYFGPGTRLTVT.

The chain joins TRBV2 to TRBJ1-5, with 7 bases identical to TRBD1. Germline values: CDR1 SNHLY, CDR2 FYNNEI. J was trimmed by 7 bases and V by 6 bases; bases with no gene match: 9. The CDR3 consists of 14 residues. Written as DNA, the CDR3 is TGTGCCAGCAGGCAAAGGGGGCTGGCCCAGCCCCAGCATTTT. It encodes CASRQRGLAQPQHF. Full variable domain (remainder filled in from reference TRBV2 and TRBJ1-5): EPEVTQTPSHQVTQMGQEVILRCVPISNHLYFYWYRQILGQKVEFLVSFYNNEISEKSEIFDDQFSVERPDGSNFTLKIRSTKLEDSAMYFCASRQRGLAQPQHFGDGTRLSIL.

The genes are TRBV25-1 and TRBJ2-3, with D perhaps TRBD2 (5 bases). V lost 5 bases to trimming and J lost 3 bases, with 21 bases between them. The CDR3 is made up of 17 amino acids. Germline-derived CDR1 and CDR2 are MGHDK and SYGVNS. As DNA, the CDR3 is TGTGCCAGCAGTCCTGCTAGATCGCCCAGAGGGACAGATACGCAGTATTTT. Encoded protein: CASSPARSPRGTDTQYF.

The chain couples TRBV29-1 to TRBJ1-5, with a weak D call TRBD1 (5 bases). This CDR3 has 13 amino acids. CDR1 and CDR2 (germline): SQVTM, ANQGSEA. Deletions cut 0 bases from V and 6 bases from J, with 9 bases between. CDR3 sequence (DNA): TGCAGCGTTGAAGATCCCGGGGGTCAGCCCCAGCATTTT. This encodes CSVEDPGGQPQHF.

The chain links TRBV25-1 to TRBJ2-2, with 13 bases aligning to TRBD2. Germline trimming cut 2 bases from V and 7 bases from J; bases unmatched to any gene: 4. The CDR3 is made up of 16 amino acids. Germline V CDR1 and CDR2: MGHDK, SYGVNS. The CDR3 sequence: CASSEGLAGVVGELFF. CDR3 nucleotide sequence: TGTGCCAGCAGTGAAGGACTAGCGGGAGTGGTCGGGGAGCTGTTTTTT. Drawing the rest from reference TRBV25-1 and TRBJ2-2, the complete variable domain is EADIYQTPRYLVIGTGKKITLECSQTMGHDKMYWYQQDPGMELHLIHYSYGVNSTEKGDLSSESTVSRIRTEHFPLTLESARPSHTSQYLCASSEGLAGVVGELFFGEGSRLTVL.

The chain has TRBV6-5 and TRBJ1-2; weak D call: TRBD1 (5 bases). The CDR3 length is 13 residues. Germline V gene lookup returns CDR1 MNHEY and CDR2 SVGAGI. V was shortened by 2 bases and J by 8 bases, with 12 bases between the two germline ends. The CDR3 is CASSYGRGYGYTF. The CDR3 coding sequence is TGTGCCAGCAGTTACGGTAGGGGTTACGGCTACACCTTC.